The 26 T cell receptor beta chains given below trace back to one sample, sequenced in a study of T-cell reconstitution after alpha-beta-depleted transplantation in children. The library targeted TCRbeta and was prepared with unique molecular identifiers. One entry per CDR3 protein results from TCRdb running MiXCR on the PCR reads. Among approximately 490,000 distinct CDR3 sequences listed, around 12% were seen once. Sample: PBMCs from the stem cell graft donor, taken from the stem cell graft. These receptors were obtained from a human donor who donated a stem cell graft to a child with combined immunodeficiency.

The genes are TRBV6-6 and TRBJ2-7; D ambiguous. Trimming stripped 6 bases from V and 0 bases from J, with 6 bases between. The germline gives CDR1 MNHNY, CDR2 SVGAGI (reference sequence). The length of the CDR3 is 12 residues. The CDR3 here is CASRALSYEQYF. The CDR3 DNA reads as TGTGCCAGCAGAGCGCTCTCCTACGAGCAGTACTTC.

This clonotype was seen repeatedly, ten times or more. This chain links TRBV27 with TRBJ2-7; D is uncertain. This CDR3 has 14 residues. The V gene lost 0 bases and the J gene lost 7 bases, with 13 bases spanning the gap. The germline V gene has CDR1 MNHEY and CDR2 SMNVEV (reference sequence). The CDR3 here is CASSLSRNQGEQYF. The CDR3 region has the DNA TGTGCCAGCAGTTTATCGAGGAACCAAGGGGAGCAGTACTTC.

This clonotype was detected ten times or more. The chain has TRBV6-5 and TRBJ2-5, with D unclear. The germline V gene has CDR1 MNHEY and CDR2 SVGAGI. The length of the CDR3 is 15 residues. V was cut by 2 bases and J by 1 base, with 11 bases left in between. CDR3 residues: CASSYGYNSQETQYF. CDR3 nucleotide sequence: TGTGCCAGCAGTTACGGGTATAACAGCCAAGAGACCCAGTACTTC.

The chain couples TRBV4-1 to TRBJ2-1, with TRBD2 matching over 8 bases. V dropped 6 bases and J dropped 2; count of bases not matched to a gene: 6. The length of the CDR3 is 15 residues. Germline-derived CDR1 and CDR2 are MGHRA and YSYEKL. CDR3 amino acids: CASRGDGGAYNEQFF. The CDR3, as DNA: TGCGCCAGCAGGGGGGACGGGGGGGCCTACAATGAGCAGTTCTTC.

This clonotype turned up a few times. The chain carries TRBV28 and TRBJ1-1; D not certain. Looked up from germline, CDR1 is MDHEN and CDR2 is SYDVKM. The length of the CDR3 is 10 residues. The V and J ends lost 6 bases and 5 bases respectively, with 4 bases between them. The CDR3 DNA follows: TGTGCCAGCAGGAGGACTGAAGCTTTCTTT. This sequence encodes CASRRTEAFF.

The chain carries TRBV11-2 and TRBJ2-7; no clear D. Trimming left V 5 bases short and J 5 bases short, with 16 bases between. CDR1 is SGHAT and CDR2 is FQNNGV in the germline V gene. The CDR3 spans 14 residues. Here the CDR3 reads CASSARAGAHEQYF. The CDR3 nucleotides are TGTGCCAGCAGCGCCAGAGCAGGTGCCCACGAGCAGTACTTC.

This clonotype was picked up many times. V and J are TRBV12-3 or TRBV12-4 and TRBJ1-4, with TRBD1 as a possible D gene (6 bases). V was trimmed by 6 bases and J by 5 bases, leaving 13 bases between them. This CDR3 is 14 amino acids long. The CDR3: CASRPTDRNEKLFF. The CDR3 nucleotides read TGTGCCAGCAGACCTACCGACAGGAATGAAAAACTGTTTTTT.

This clonotype was recorded many times. V usage is TRBV6-6 and J usage is TRBJ2-7; D unresolved. V lost 8 bases and J lost 7, with 6 bases in between. This CDR3 comprises 9 residues. Germline CDR1 MNHNY, CDR2 SVGAGI (reference sequence). The CDR3 DNA is TGTGCCAGCGGGTTAGAGCAGTACTTC. Translated: CASGLEQYF.

The chain has TRBV7-7 and TRBJ2-1, with 7 bases identical to TRBD2. V lost 4 bases and J lost 9; bases outside the gene matches: 9. This CDR3 region has 14 residues. The germline V gene has CDR1 SSHAT and CDR2 FNYEAQ (reference sequence). CDR3 sequence: CASSSRSGGFEQFF. DNA of the CDR3: TGTGCCAGCAGCTCCCGGTCGGGGGGTTTTGAGCAGTTCTTC.

The chain joins TRBV5-1 to TRBJ2-2; possibly TRBD1 or TRBD2 for D (5 bases each). In germline, CDR1 is SGHRS, CDR2 YFSETQ. Trimming shortened V by 8 bases and J by 0 bases, and 17 bases separated the two germline ends. The CDR3 has 16 residues. CDR3 residues: CASSDPGTANTGELFF. The CDR3 coding sequence is TGCGCCAGTTCAGACCCCGGGACGGCGAACACCGGGGAGCTGTTTTTT. Full variable domain (rest looked up from reference TRBV5-1 and TRBJ2-2): KAGVTQTPRYLIKTRGQQVTLSCSPISGHRSVSWYQQTPGQGLQFLFEYFSETQRNKGNFPGRFSGRQFSNSRSEMNVSTLELGDSALYLCASSDPGTANTGELFFGEGSRLTVL.

The chain uses TRBV7-3 and TRBJ2-1; TRBD2 aligns across 8 bases. This CDR3 contains 15 residues. CDR1 and CDR2 from the germline V gene are SGHTA and FQGTGA. V shed 5 bases, J shed 7 bases, and the junction held 10 bases outside the gene matches. CDR3 DNA sequence: TGTGCCAGCAGCCCCGGGACTAGTTATGGGAATGAGCAGTTCTTC. This codes for CASSPGTSYGNEQFF.

This clonotype was observed a few times. CDR3: CASRGPGAQGNEQFF. The DNA of the CDR3 is TGTGCCAGCAGGGGACCAGGGGCTCAGGGCAATGAGCAGTTCTTC. This chain uses TRBV12-3 or TRBV12-4 with TRBJ2-1, with a possible D match to TRBD1 (6 bases). Trimming left V 6 bases short and J 6 bases short, with 18 bases between. This CDR3 has 15 amino acids.

This clonotype turned up a few times. This chain connects TRBV14 to TRBJ2-7, with D maybe TRBD1 (6 bases). Germline loops: CDR1 SGHDN, CDR2 FVKESK. This CDR3 region has 14 residues. Trimming removed 0 bases from V and 4 bases from J, with 10 bases in between. The CDR3 coding sequence is TGTGCCAGCAGCCAAGACGGAAGGGGGTACGAGCAGTACTTC. Translated, it gives CASSQDGRGYEQYF.

This clonotype appeared many times. V usage is TRBV9 and J usage is TRBJ2-7, with D maybe TRBD1 (5 bases). Germline values: CDR1 SGDLS, CDR2 YYNGEE. The CDR3 contains 16 residues. Trimming pared 4 bases from V and 7 bases from J, leaving 24 bases between. CDR3 in amino acids: CASSPEVAVGAREQYF. The CDR3 DNA sequence: TGTGCCAGCAGCCCCGAAGTGGCGGTAGGGGCTAGAGAGCAGTACTTC. Full variable domain (missing parts from reference TRBV9 and TRBJ2-7): DSGVTQTPKHLITATGQRVTLRCSPRSGDLSVYWYQQSLDQGLQFLIQYYNGEERAKGNILERFSAQQFPDLHSELNLSSLELGDSALYFCASSPEVAVGAREQYFGPGTRLTVT.

This clonotype was detected ten times or more. Compared with germline, one end of the junction differs, possibly owing to a read error. J is TRBJ2-1 and V is TRBV4-3; D ambiguous. Germline V CDR1 and CDR2: LGHNA, YSLEER. The CDR3 has 13 residues. The CDR3 protein is CASSQDRVNEQFF. In DNA form, the CDR3 reads TGTGCCAGCAGCCAAGATAGGGTCAATGAGCAGTTCTTC.

This chain connects TRBV24-1 to TRBJ2-2; TRBD2 is a possible D gene (7 bases). Germline assignment: CDR1 KGHDR and CDR2 SFDVKD. Trimming shortened V by 8 bases and J by 4 bases, and 10 bases separated the two germline ends. The CDR3 contains 13 residues. CDR3 coding DNA: TGTGCCACCACGGGGGGCGGCACCGGGGAGCTGTTTTTT. It specifies CATTGGGTGELFF.

V gene TRBV7-8 combines with J gene TRBJ2-7; the D is unclear. This CDR3 has 15 amino acids. Between the trimmed V and J ends, which lost 2 bases and 3 bases, there was a span of 14 bases. CDR1 and CDR2 (germline): SGHVS, FQNEAQ. This CDR3 is CASSLYRLRGYEQYF. CDR3 DNA sequence: TGTGCCAGCAGCTTATACCGTCTCCGAGGCTACGAGCAGTACTTC.

This clonotype was counted ten times or more. The V and J genes are TRBV20-1 and TRBJ2-3, with 8 bases that match TRBD2. The CDR3 length is 15 residues. Germline CDR1 reads DFQATT; CDR2 reads SNEGSKA (reference sequence). Trimming cost V 6 bases and J 2 bases; bases outside gene matches: 10. CDR3 amino acids: CSAAGAGGLTDTQYF. The CDR3 DNA follows: TGCAGTGCGGCCGGGGCGGGGGGACTCACAGATACGCAGTATTTT.

The V gene is TRBV15, the J gene TRBJ2-1, with D possibly being TRBD2 (5 bases). The CDR3 runs to 17 residues. The germline CDR1 and CDR2 sequences are LNHNV and YYDKDF (reference sequence). V dropped 0 bases and J dropped 0 bases, with 12 bases sitting between them. DNA of the CDR3: TGTGCCACCAGCAGAGATCCACCGGGGAGCTCCTACAATGAGCAGTTCTTC. Translated, it gives CATSRDPPGSSYNEQFF.

This clonotype was seen repeatedly, ten times or more. The chain employs TRBV29-1 and TRBJ1-1; D is possibly TRBD1 (6 bases). V was shortened by 5 bases and J by 0 bases, with 13 bases between the two germline ends. The CDR3 runs to 14 residues. Germline-derived CDR1 and CDR2 are SQVTM and ANQGSEA. The CDR3 DNA follows: TGCAGCGTTATGGCAGGGGTGTTGAACACTGAAGCTTTCTTT. Its translation: CSVMAGVLNTEAFF.

This clonotype was found a few times. The V call is TRBV5-1, the J call TRBJ2-4; 7 bases line up with TRBD1. V lost 0 bases to trimming and J lost 9 bases; unmatched junction nucleotides: 12. CDR1 SGHRS and CDR2 YFSETQ come from the germline V gene. The CDR3 has 16 residues. CDR3 residues: CASSLGDSSGGFIQYF. The CDR3 DNA follows: TGCGCCAGCAGCTTGGGGGACAGCTCCGGCGGGTTCATTCAGTACTTC.

This clonotype was seen a few times. The genes are TRBV15 and TRBJ2-7; D remains ambiguous. The germline gives CDR1 LNHNV, CDR2 YYDKDF (reference sequence). This CDR3 spans 14 amino acids. V was pared by 0 bases and J by 1 base, with 7 bases between. The CDR3 bases are TGTGCCACCAGCAGAGAACAGATTTCCTACGAGCAGTACTTC. This encodes CATSREQISYEQYF.

The chain uses TRBV2 and TRBJ2-2, with D hard to call. CDR3 length equals 12 residues. Germline CDR1 is SNHLY and CDR2 is FYNNEI. Trimming removed 6 bases at V and 4 bases at J, with 6 bases between. The CDR3 loop reads CASRTVTGELFF. DNA for the CDR3: TGTGCCAGCAGGACCGTCACCGGGGAGCTGTTTTTT.

This clonotype has only a few counts. V and J are TRBV3-1 and TRBJ2-3, with D uncertain. This CDR3 comprises 13 residues. V lost 0 bases and J lost 4, with 5 bases in between. Looked up from germline, CDR1 is LGHDT and CDR2 is YNNKEL (reference sequence). The CDR3 here is CASSQDQPDTQYF. The CDR3 DNA sequence: TGTGCCAGCAGCCAAGACCAGCCAGATACGCAGTATTTT.

DNA of the CDR3: TGTGCCAGCAGCACCGCACACGACGGGGGCTACACCTTC. Translated: CASSTAHDGGYTF. The chain is built from TRBV9 and TRBJ1-2; no firm D call. V lost 4 bases and J 8 bases, leaving 15 bases between the germline ends. The CDR3 sequence is 13 residues long. Germline CDR1 SGDLS, CDR2 YYNGEE.

The gene calls are TRBV7-9 and TRBJ2-3, with 7 bases matching TRBD1. This CDR3 spans 14 amino acids. V lost 5 bases to trimming and J lost 2 bases; unmatched junction nucleotides: 4. Per the germline V gene, CDR1 is SEHNR and CDR2 is FQNEAQ (reference sequence). The CDR3 reads CASSRDSHTDTQYF. CDR3 coding DNA: TGTGCCAGCAGCCGGGACAGTCACACAGATACGCAGTATTTT.